What follows are 5 T cell receptor beta chains derived from one specimen sequenced in a study of cytomegalovirus exposure and HLA in healthy donors listed by TCRdb under 2017. The library came from the immunoSEQ multiplex PCR assay. The multiplex PCR relied on a mix of 60 forward primers for TCR Vbeta segments and 13 reverse primers for TCR Jbeta segments. TCRdb holds this immuneACCESS table with in-frame rearrangements only. Some clones are missing; in checked studies, unresolved V genes explain under half, and the rest has no known cause. Present in this sample are roughly 82,000 clones, 65% to 80% of which were seen just once. The ten largest clones take up 11% of the sample. The sequenced sample consisted of PBMCs. These receptors were taken from a woman in her forties in good health and CMV-seropositive.

This rearrangement joins TRBV2 to TRBJ2-3; 10 positions match TRBD1. There are 16 residues in the CDR3. Looked up from germline, CDR1 is SNHLY and CDR2 is FYNNEI. The trim removed 1 base at V and 6 bases at J, leaving 7 bases unmatched. The CDR3 DNA sequence: TGTGCCAGCAGTGAAGGACAGGGGGCTATGGTGGATACGCAGTATTTT. It specifies CASSEGQGAMVDTQYF.

This chain joins TRBV30 and TRBJ2-3, with D perhaps TRBD2 (6 bases). V lost 0 bases to trimming and J lost 2 bases, with 12 bases between them. Germline assignment: CDR1 GTSNPN and CDR2 SVGIG (reference sequence). CDR3 length: 15 residues. The DNA for the CDR3 is TGTGCCTGGAGTGTTATGGGGGGATACACAGATACGCAGTATTTT. Translated: CAWSVMGGYTDTQYF. Full variable domain (missing parts from reference TRBV30 and TRBJ2-3): SQTIHQWPATLVQPVGSPLSLECTVEGTSNPNLYWYRQAAGRGLQLLFYSVGIGQISSEVPQNLSASRPQDRQFILSSKKLLLSDSGFYLCAWSVMGGYTDTQYFGPGTRLTVL.

The chain links TRBV15 to TRBJ1-5, with a possible D match to TRBD1 (6 bases). Per germline, CDR1 LNHNV and CDR2 YYDKDF (reference sequence). The CDR3 totals 16 residues. V was clipped by 5 bases and J by 7 bases, with 21 bases between them. For the CDR3, the DNA is TGTGCCACCAGCTCGCGGATACAGGGAATCGGGCAGCCCCAGCATTTT. Protein: CATSSRIQGIGQPQHF.

The CDR3 reads CASSEGDYLRSTDTQYF. In DNA form, the CDR3 reads TGTGCCAGCAGTGAAGGAGACTACCTTCGTAGCACAGATACGCAGTATTTT. The chain has TRBV2 and TRBJ2-3; TRBD2 is a possible D gene (5 bases). Looked up from germline, CDR1 is SNHLY and CDR2 is FYNNEI. V lost 1 base, J lost 0 bases, and 14 bases lay in between. This CDR3 is built from 17 residues.

This clone was observed a single time. The CDR3 DNA sequence: TGTGCCTGGAGGAGGAGCTCTGGAAACACCATATATTTT. Amino acid sequence: CAWRRSSGNTIYF. The genes are TRBV30 and TRBJ1-3, with unresolved D. With 3 bases removed from V and 0 bases from J, the gap between germline ends came to 6 bases. Germline CDR1 is GTSNPN and CDR2 is SVGIG (reference sequence). This CDR3 has 13 amino acids. The complete variable domain, with remaining parts taken from reference TRBV30 and TRBJ1-3, reads SQTIHQWPATLVQPVGSPLSLECTVEGTSNPNLYWYRQAAGRGLQLLFYSVGIGQISSEVPQNLSASRPQDRQFILSSKKLLLSDSGFYLCAWRRSSGNTIYFGEGSWLTVV.